This T cell receptor (beta chain) was observed in a study of control samples from healthy donors and cancer patients. J gave up 4 bases and V 6 bases, and 0 bases lay outside the gene matches. The V gene's germline CDR1 is LNHDA and CDR2 SQIVND (reference sequence). The CDR3 loop spans 12 amino acids. Profiling relied on immunoSEQ multiplex PCR, and the TCRdb table lists in-frame clones only, not all of them. The top ten clones hold around 7.6% of a sample with around 120,000 clones, roughly nine tenths of them seen once. The sequencing input was blood. This clonotype was obtained from a woman under 30 in good health. This chain joins TRBV19 and TRBJ1-1; 9 bases match TRBD1. CDR3 bases: TGTGCCAGTAGGGACAGGGGCACTGAAGCTTTCTTT. Protein product: CASRDRGTEAFF.